The next 30 T cell receptor beta chains were all read from a single sample in a study of chemoradiotherapy in HPV16-positive cancers. Here immunoSEQ multiplex PCR was the method, and the copy in TCRdb shows in-frame clones only, minus some. The sample holds 9,000 to 15,000 clones, 78% seen once. Sample acquisition took place from a patient who underwent chemoradiotherapy. The receptors come from a human donor with HPV-associated anogenital cancer.

This clone was detected once. The rearrangement uses TRBV7-9 and TRBJ1-2; D might be TRBD1 (6 bases). The CDR3 is 14 residues long. Germline lookup yields CDR1 SEHNR and CDR2 FQNEAQ (reference sequence). Trimming took 5 bases from V and 4 from J, leaving 14 bases between them. The CDR3: CASSTTGLAYGYTF. The CDR3 coding sequence is TGTGCCAGCAGCACAACAGGGTTGGCCTATGGCTACACCTTC. The variable domain in full, with the rest retrieved from reference TRBV7-9 and TRBJ1-2, is DTGVSQNPRHKITKRGQNVTFRCDPISEHNRLYWYRQTLGQGPEFLTYFQNEAQLEKSRLLSDRFSAERPKGSFSTLEIQRTEQGDSAMYLCASSTTGLAYGYTFGSGTRLTVV.

This chain joins TRBV27 and TRBJ1-6, with unresolved D. CDR1 and CDR2 (germline): MNHEY, SMNVEV (reference sequence). The CDR3 contains 15 residues. V was shortened by 3 bases and J by 5 bases, with 11 bases between the two germline ends. CDR3 DNA: TGTGCCAGCAGTTTGGAGGGAACAAATAATTCACCCCTCCACTTT. Its translation: CASSLEGTNNSPLHF.

The gene calls are TRBV14 and TRBJ1-2; D gene ambiguous. The CDR3 spans 16 residues. With 0 bases removed from V and 8 bases from J, the gap between germline ends came to 19 bases. From germline, CDR1 is SGHDN and CDR2 FVKESK. The CDR3 is CASSQDIGLGPEGYTF. CDR3 coding DNA: TGTGCCAGCAGCCAAGATATAGGACTGGGTCCGGAGGGCTACACCTTC. The entire variable domain, with the rest obtained from reference TRBV14 and TRBJ1-2, is as follows: EAGVTQFPSHSVIEKGQTVTLRCDPISGHDNLYWYRRVMGKEIKFLLHFVKESKQDESGMPNNRFLAERTGGTYSTLKVQPAELEDSGVYFCASSQDIGLGPEGYTFGSGTRLTVV.

This rearrangement joins TRBV29-1 to TRBJ2-7; D is possibly TRBD2 (6 bases). The CDR3 is 12 residues long. Trimming took 6 bases from V and 2 from J, leaving 11 bases between them. Germline assignment: CDR1 SQVTM and CDR2 ANQGSEA. CDR3 region: CSVRETPYEQYF. The CDR3 DNA is TGCAGCGTCCGGGAGACTCCCTACGAGCAGTACTTC.

The gene calls are TRBV6-1 and TRBJ1-5; no reliable D call. This CDR3 spans 14 amino acids. V lost 0 bases to trimming and J lost 4 bases, with 7 bases between them. CDR1 is MNHNS, CDR2 SASEGT, per germline. The CDR3 DNA sequence: TGTGCCAGCAGTGAAGCTTGGGCTAATCAGCCCCAGCATTTT. This encodes CASSEAWANQPQHF.

V is TRBV30 and J is TRBJ2-7; 8 bases map to TRBD1. With V trimmed by 3 bases and J by 3 bases, 10 bases remained unmatched. Germline CDR1 reads GTSNPN; CDR2 reads SVGIG (reference sequence). CDR3 length: 15 amino acids. The CDR3 region is CAWRNGQGAGYEQYF. Here the CDR3 DNA reads TGTGCCTGGAGGAACGGGCAGGGGGCGGGCTACGAGCAGTACTTC.

The V gene is TRBV15, the J gene TRBJ2-2; the D gene is possibly TRBD2 (6 bases). The CDR3 has 15 residues. With 8 bases removed from V and 1 base from J, the gap between germline ends came to 14 bases. The germline V gene encodes CDR1 LNHNV and CDR2 YYDKDF (reference sequence). Written as DNA, the CDR3 is TGTGCCACCTCCGATGGGCGGGGGAACACCGGGGAGCTGTTTTTT. Protein product: CATSDGRGNTGELFF. The full variable domain, in which reference TRBV15 and TRBJ2-2 provide the parts outside the CDR3, is DAMVIQNPRYQVTQFGKPVTLSCSQTLNHNVMYWYQQKSSQAPKLLFHYYDKDFNNEADTPDNFQSRRPNTSFCFLDIRSPGLGDTAMYLCATSDGRGNTGELFFGEGSRLTVL.

In its sample, this clone was seen a few times. The rearrangement uses TRBV6-4 and TRBJ2-2; D is perhaps TRBD1 (5 bases). The germline V and J ends were trimmed by 2 bases and 4 bases, with 8 bases remaining between them. From germline, CDR1 is MRHNA and CDR2 SNTAGT. There are 14 residues in the CDR3. The CDR3 loop is CASSDTGPTGELFF. As DNA, the CDR3 is TGTGCCAGCAGTGACACAGGCCCCACCGGGGAGCTGTTTTTT.

The chain couples TRBV27 to TRBJ1-1; D is unresolved. V was trimmed by 4 bases and J by 1 base, leaving 10 bases between them. The CDR3 has 14 residues. CDR1 is MNHEY, CDR2 SMNVEV, per germline (reference sequence). The CDR3 region has the DNA TGTGCCAGCAGTTCACCGACTTGGAACACTGAAGCTTTCTTT. It translates to CASSSPTWNTEAFF.

The chain is built from TRBV4-3 and TRBJ1-3; D is unclear. V was pared by 0 bases and J by 0 bases, with 15 bases between. Germline CDR1 reads LGHNA; CDR2 reads YSLEER. The CDR3 is 18 amino acids. The CDR3: CASSQERFYDPSGNTIYF. The CDR3 nucleotides read TGCGCCAGCAGCCAAGAGCGGTTTTACGATCCCTCTGGAAACACCATATATTTT.

This clone was picked up a small number of times. The chain joins TRBV7-2 to TRBJ1-6; D may be TRBD1 (6 bases). This CDR3 spans 13 amino acids. With 2 bases removed from V and 10 bases from J, the gap between germline ends came to 9 bases. The germline V gene has CDR1 SGHTA and CDR2 FQGNSA. The CDR3 DNA reads as TGTGCCAGCAGCTTAAGGGGGGGGTCACCCCTCCACTTT. The encoded protein is CASSLRGGSPLHF.

The chain has TRBV2 and TRBJ2-7, with 11 positions matching TRBD1. This CDR3 is 13 amino acids long. Germline lookup yields CDR1 SNHLY and CDR2 FYNNEI. Trimming at V came to 9 bases and at J to 7 bases, leaving 8 bases not matched to a gene. The DNA for the CDR3 is TGTGCCAGTGAAGGACAGGGGGCTGGGGAGCAGTACTTC. It specifies CASEGQGAGEQYF. The full variable domain, in which reference TRBV2 and TRBJ2-7 provide the parts outside the CDR3, is EPEVTQTPSHQVTQMGQEVILRCVPISNHLYFYWYRQILGQKVEFLVSFYNNEISEKSEIFDDQFSVERPDGSNFTLKIRSTKLEDSAMYFCASEGQGAGEQYFGPGTRLTVT.

This clone was picked up one time. CDR3 nucleotide sequence: TGTGCCAGCAGTTACGGACGGGGGGTGGGAATAGAGACCCAGTACTTC. Translating gives CASSYGRGVGIETQYF. The chain has TRBV6-5 and TRBJ2-5; 7 bases are shared with TRBD2. The CDR3 covers 16 residues. V lost 2 bases and J lost 4; bases outside the gene matches: 10. The germline gives CDR1 MNHEY, CDR2 SVGAGI.

The rearrangement joins TRBV5-4 to TRBJ2-3; D is perhaps TRBD1 or TRBD2 (5 bases each). CDR1 and CDR2 from the germline V gene are SGHNT and YYREEE (reference sequence). Between the trimmed V and J ends, which lost 4 bases and 8 bases, there was a span of 14 bases. This CDR3 comprises 13 residues. CDR3: CASSGRYGGTQYF. The DNA for the CDR3 is TGTGCCAGCAGCGGCAGGTATGGGGGTACGCAGTATTTT.

The V and J genes are TRBV7-8 and TRBJ1-1; D ambiguous. Between the trimmed V and J ends, which lost 3 bases and 7 bases, there was a span of 9 bases. The germline V gene has CDR1 SGHVS and CDR2 FQNEAQ. The CDR3 extends over 12 amino acids. In DNA, the CDR3 is TGTGCCAGCAGCTTGGACCTGGGTGAAGCTTTCTTT. The encoded protein is CASSLDLGEAFF.

The chain recombines TRBV27 with TRBJ2-3, with a possible D match to TRBD1 (7 bases). The CDR3 contains 15 residues. The germline V gene has CDR1 MNHEY and CDR2 SMNVEV (reference sequence). Trimming shortened V by 5 bases and J by 6 bases, and 18 bases separated the two germline ends. The DNA for the CDR3 is TGTGCCAGCAGTACCCGGACAGGAGGGTTGGATACGCAGTATTTT. Translated, it gives CASSTRTGGLDTQYF.

About this clone: The sample holds other DNA sequences that translate to the same CDR3. CDR3 sequence: CASSVGQGDQPQHF. CDR3 nucleotide sequence: TGCGCCAGCAGCGTGGGACAGGGGGATCAGCCCCAGCATTTT. The chain combines TRBV5-1 with TRBJ1-5, with 11 positions matching TRBD1. Germline assignment: CDR1 SGHRS and CDR2 YFSETQ. The length of the CDR3 is 14 residues. J was trimmed by 5 bases and V by 4 bases; bases with no gene match: 2.

This chain uses TRBV4-2 with TRBJ1-2; 8 bases fit TRBD1. The CDR3 has 15 residues. Germline V gene sequence: CDR1 LGHNA, CDR2 YNFKEQ. J was trimmed by 7 bases and V by 4 bases; bases with no gene match: 11. The CDR3, as DNA: TGTGCCAGCAGCCCGAGAGTTCAGGGGGCCGTTGGCTACACCTTC. It codes for CASSPRVQGAVGYTF.

The chain is built from TRBV19 and TRBJ1-2; weak D call: TRBD1 (5 bases). In germline, CDR1 is LNHDA, CDR2 SQIVND (reference sequence). Trimming stripped 5 bases from V and 8 bases from J, with 18 bases between. The CDR3 loop spans 14 amino acids. CDR3 sequence reads: CASSLGPLSFGYTF. The CDR3 coding sequence is TGTGCCAGTAGTCTGGGACCCCTCTCATTCGGCTACACCTTC. The full variable domain, with the rest looked up from reference TRBV19 and TRBJ1-2, is DGGITQSPKYLFRKEGQNVTLSCEQNLNHDAMYWYRQDPGQGLRLIYYSQIVNDFQKGDIAEGYSVSREKKESFPLTVTSAQKNPTAFYLCASSLGPLSFGYTFGSGTRLTVV.

The chain employs TRBV7-3 and TRBJ2-5, with 8 nucleotides matching TRBD2. Germline-derived CDR1 and CDR2 are SGHTA and FQGTGA. The CDR3 extends over 16 amino acids. The V gene end was trimmed by 5 bases and the J gene end by 2 bases; junction bases not matched to a gene: 10. CDR3 protein: CASSPTVSGAQETQYF. The DNA of the CDR3 is TGTGCCAGCAGCCCAACGGTTAGCGGGGCACAAGAGACCCAGTACTTC. Full variable domain (outside the CDR3, taken from reference TRBV7-3 and TRBJ2-5): GAGVSQTPSNKVTEKGKYVELRCDPISGHTALYWYRQSLGQGPEFLIYFQGTGAADDSGLPNDRFFAVRPEGSVSTLKIQRTERGDSAVYLCASSPTVSGAQETQYFGPGTRLLVL.

The CDR3 DNA reads as TGCGCCAGCAGCCAAGATCTGATCCGCCGAGGGGCTGAAGCTTTCTTT. Translation gives CASSQDLIRRGAEAFF. J is TRBJ1-1 and V is TRBV4-3; D might be TRBD1 (5 bases). Germline CDR1 and CDR2: LGHNA and YSLEER. V was pared by 0 bases and J by 6 bases, with 17 bases between. The CDR3 consists of 16 residues.

V usage is TRBV29-1 and J usage is TRBJ1-2; D gene uncertain. V lost 8 bases and J 0 bases, leaving 22 bases between the germline ends. This CDR3 region has 16 residues. CDR1 is SQVTM, CDR2 ANQGSEA, per germline. The CDR3 loop reads CSIKVASATANYGYTF. DNA for the CDR3: TGCAGCATCAAAGTGGCGTCAGCCACAGCTAACTATGGCTACACCTTC.

The rearrangement links TRBV20-1 to TRBJ2-7; a possible D gene is TRBD2 (6 bases). This CDR3 has 9 amino acids. Germline CDR1 reads DFQATT; CDR2 reads SNEGSKA (reference sequence). The CDR3 nucleotides read TGCCTGGGGGGTGGCGAGCAGTACTTC. As protein: CLGGGEQYF.

This clone was seen a handful of times. The chain recombines TRBV6-5 with TRBJ1-2; D unresolved. This CDR3 region has 12 residues. The V gene's germline CDR1 is MNHEY and CDR2 SVGAGI. V lost 5 bases, J lost 8 bases, and 12 bases lay in between. Here the CDR3 DNA reads TGTGCCAGCAGTCTTATGGGCGGGGGCTACACCTTC. Protein product: CASSLMGGGYTF.

This rearrangement joins TRBV7-3 to TRBJ1-5; 8 bases align to TRBD1. Germline trimming cut 3 bases from V and 0 bases from J; bases unmatched to any gene: 16. This CDR3 has 20 residues. The germline gives CDR1 SGHTA, CDR2 FQGTGA. This CDR3 reads CASSFKGGGQGEYSNQPQHF. CDR3 nucleotides: TGTGCCAGCAGCTTTAAAGGGGGCGGACAGGGTGAATATAGCAATCAGCCCCAGCATTTT. The full variable domain, completed using reference TRBV7-3 and TRBJ1-5, is GAGVSQTPSNKVTEKGKYVELRCDPISGHTALYWYRQSLGQGPEFLIYFQGTGAADDSGLPNDRFFAVRPEGSVSTLKIQRTERGDSAVYLCASSFKGGGQGEYSNQPQHFGDGTRLSIL.

The chain combines TRBV6-1 with TRBJ1-1, with 12 bases identical to TRBD1. The germline V gene encodes CDR1 MNHNS and CDR2 SASEGT. CDR3 length: 14 residues. The ends lost 6 bases at V and 8 bases at J; junction bases unmatched: 7. CDR3 residues: CASRYSGQGAEAFF. In DNA, the CDR3 is TGTGCCAGCAGGTATTCGGGACAGGGGGCAGAAGCTTTCTTT.

There are a few counts of this clone. The chain combines TRBV5-5 with TRBJ2-7; TRBD2 is a possible D gene (5 bases). Germline CDR1 is SGHKS and CDR2 is YYEKEE (reference sequence). Trimming removed 4 bases at V and 2 bases at J, with 13 bases between. This CDR3 spans 14 amino acids. This chain's CDR3 is CASSQIGGPYEQYF. The DNA for the CDR3 is TGTGCCAGCAGCCAGATAGGAGGCCCCTACGAGCAGTACTTC.

The chain recombines TRBV7-3 with TRBJ2-5; 8 bases line up with TRBD2. The CDR3 has 15 residues. Germline CDR1 is SGHTA and CDR2 is FQGTGA. Germline trimming cut 0 bases from V and 11 bases from J; bases unmatched to any gene: 11. The CDR3 DNA reads as TGTGCCAGCAGCTTAACTTCGGGGGGGGGCCTAGAGCAGTACTTC. Its protein product is CASSLTSGGGLEQYF.

The CDR3 coding sequence is TGTGCCAGCAGAAATCCGGGGTCCGGGGCCAACGTCCTGACTTTC. Residues: CASRNPGSGANVLTF. The chain recombines TRBV6-1 with TRBJ2-6, with a weak D call TRBD2 (5 bases). Germline lookup yields CDR1 MNHNS and CDR2 SASEGT. The CDR3 consists of 15 residues. Trimming cost V 6 bases and J 4 bases, with 13 bases left between them.

The V call is TRBV5-6, the J call TRBJ1-2, with 9 bases fitting TRBD1. The CDR3 consists of 14 residues. CDR1 is SGHDT and CDR2 is YYEEEE in the germline V gene. V gave up 3 bases and J gave up 3 bases; unmatched junction bases: 3. CDR3: CASSWTGAHYGYTF. CDR3 DNA: TGTGCCAGCAGCTGGACAGGGGCCCACTATGGCTACACCTTC.